The 16 T cell receptor beta chains below were found in one sample sequenced in a study of cytomegalovirus exposure and HLA in healthy donors. PCR involved 60 Vbeta and 13 Jbeta primers. The protocol was immunoSEQ multiplex PCR, while the TCRdb copy is restricted to in-frame clones and leaves out a portion. The sample has some 110,000 clones, about 75% seen once. The sequencing input was PBMCs. The origin of the receptors is a man between 40 and 49 years old in good health and CMV-seronegative.

This clone was observed once. The V call is TRBV4-2, the J call TRBJ2-1; 8 positions agree with TRBD2. The CDR3 loop spans 15 amino acids. Germline trimming cut 0 bases from V and 4 bases from J; bases unmatched to any gene: 2. Germline V gives CDR1 LGHNA, CDR2 YNFKEQ. The CDR3 loop reads CASSQDRGGYNEQFF. Here the CDR3 DNA reads TGTGCCAGCAGCCAAGACCGGGGGGGTTACAATGAGCAGTTCTTC.

The genes are TRBV12-1 and TRBJ2-7; the DNA was not compared with TRBD2, the D call given in the table. TRBV12-1 is reported as a pseudogene. The CDR3 consists of 15 residues. The CDR3 region has the DNA TGTGCCAGCACCCTCGCGCTAGCGGGACCCTACGAGCAGTACTTC. This codes for CASTLALAGPYEQYF.

V is TRBV5-1 and J is TRBJ2-5; a weak D match, TRBD1 (6 bases). Matching the DNA end better, TRBJ2-7 makes the J call doubtful. Germline V lookup: CDR1 SGHRS, CDR2 YFSETQ. This CDR3 is built from 15 residues. The CDR3 reads CASFLGMGAPYEQYF. In nucleotides, the CDR3 is TGCGCCAGCTTTTTAGGAATGGGGGCTCCCTACGAGCAGTACTTC.

The chain recombines TRBV2 with TRBJ2-1; 8 bases are shared with TRBD2. V shed 9 bases, J shed 9 bases, and the junction held 10 bases outside the gene matches. Germline CDR1 SNHLY, CDR2 FYNNEI. The CDR3 length is 13 residues. CDR3 nucleotides: TGTGCCAGTAGAAATCCGGGGGGGCCTGAGCAGTTCTTC. Its translation: CASRNPGGPEQFF.

The chain employs TRBV29-1 and TRBJ1-1; D possibly corresponds to TRBD1 (6 bases). Between the trimmed V and J ends, which lost 6 bases and 7 bases, there was a span of 15 bases. The CDR3 sequence is 12 residues long. Germline CDR1 SQVTM, CDR2 ANQGSEA. For the CDR3, the DNA is TGCAGCGTAGGGGGTGGGCCCAATGAAGCTTTCTTT. Translation: CSVGGGPNEAFF.

This clone was detected a few times. This rearrangement joins TRBV2 to TRBJ2-1; 9 bases are shared with TRBD2. Per the germline V gene, CDR1 is SNHLY and CDR2 is FYNNEI. The trim removed 5 bases at V and 15 bases at J, leaving 8 bases unmatched. CDR3 length equals 12 residues. Here the CDR3 reads CASSLAGGPLFF. Written as DNA, the CDR3 is TGTGCCAGCAGTCTGGCGGGGGGGCCTCTGTTCTTC.

V usage is TRBV5-1 and J usage is TRBJ2-3, with 9 bases aligning to TRBD1. Per the germline V gene, CDR1 is SGHRS and CDR2 is YFSETQ. After removal of 0 bases from V and 7 bases from J, the junction contained 9 bases not matched to a gene. The CDR3 contains 16 residues. The chain's CDR3 is CASSLGQGVLRNTQYF. The CDR3 DNA reads as TGCGCCAGCAGCTTGGGACAGGGGGTACTCCGGAATACGCAGTATTTT.

The chain has TRBV6-6 and TRBJ2-5; TRBD2 aligns across 9 bases. V shed 4 bases, J shed 3 bases, and the junction held 9 bases outside the gene matches. Per the germline V gene, CDR1 is MNHNY and CDR2 is SVGAGI (reference sequence). CDR3 size: 16 residues. CDR3 in DNA: TGTGCCAGCAGTTCTAGCGGGGAATCCTCCAAAGAGACCCAGTACTTC. The encoded protein is CASSSSGESSKETQYF.

The chain joins TRBV29-1 to TRBJ1-2, with a possible D match to TRBD1 (5 bases). Germline-derived CDR1 and CDR2 are SQVTM and ANQGSEA. The CDR3 sequence is 11 residues long. V lost 2 bases, J lost 8 bases, and 9 bases lay in between. The CDR3 sequence: CSVEQGQGYTF. For the CDR3, the DNA is TGCAGCGTTGAACAGGGCCAAGGCTACACCTTC.

As for this clone: At one end the junction does not follow the germline gene, possibly because of a read error. This chain links TRBV7-2 with TRBJ2-1; 7 positions agree with TRBD2. The V gene's germline CDR1 is SGHTA and CDR2 FQGNSA. The CDR3 length is 15 residues. This chain's CDR3 is CASNLPGLGRDEQFF. The CDR3 nucleotides read TGTGCCAGCAACTTACCCGGACTAGGAAGGGATGAGCAGTTCTTC.

The chain employs TRBV5-6 and TRBJ2-3; 14 nucleotides align to TRBD2. Germline V gene sequence: CDR1 SGHDT, CDR2 YYEEEE. The junction had 2 bases not matched to a gene; V was cut back by 0 bases and J by 2 bases. This CDR3 has 17 amino acids. CDR3 DNA: TGTGCCAGCAGCTTGGCGGGACTAGCGGGGGCCACAGATACGCAGTATTTT. It is translated as CASSLAGLAGATDTQYF.

CDR3 sequence (DNA): TGCGCCAGCAGCGACCCGGGGGGCTCCTACAATGAGCAGTTCTTC. Translated, it gives CASSDPGGSYNEQFF. The rearrangement joins TRBV5-1 to TRBJ2-1, with 7 nucleotides matching TRBD2. Germline values: CDR1 SGHRS, CDR2 YFSETQ. V shed 4 bases, J shed 0 bases, and the junction held 4 bases outside the gene matches. The CDR3 is 15 amino acids.

The rearrangement uses TRBV2 and TRBJ2-3; D is uncertain. Looked up from germline, CDR1 is SNHLY and CDR2 is FYNNEI. V was pared by 5 bases and J by 3 bases, with 6 bases between. CDR3 length: 12 amino acids. CDR3 nucleotides: TGTGCCAGCAGTACTGTAACAGATACGCAGTATTTT. Translation: CASSTVTDTQYF.

V gene TRBV6-5 combines with J gene TRBJ1-6; D gene uncertain. With 6 bases removed from V and 4 bases from J, the gap between germline ends came to 4 bases. The CDR3 is 12 residues long. Germline V lookup: CDR1 MNHEY, CDR2 SVGAGI. CDR3 protein: CASSPYNSPLHF. The DNA for the CDR3 is TGTGCCAGCAGCCCTTATAATTCACCCCTCCACTTT.

This clone was recorded once. The V gene is TRBV6-5, the J gene TRBJ1-3; D gene ambiguous. Trimming cost V 0 bases and J 2 bases, with 11 bases left between them. This CDR3 is 16 amino acids long. Per the germline V gene, CDR1 is MNHEY and CDR2 is SVGAGI. The CDR3 DNA reads TGTGCCAGCAGTTACTCGCCGGGAGCTACTGGAAACACCATATATTTT. Its translation is CASSYSPGATGNTIYF.

The genes are TRBV28 and TRBJ1-2, with D unresolved. The ends were cut back, 3 bases at V and 7 bases at J, with 12 bases in the middle. Germline V gene sequence: CDR1 MDHEN, CDR2 SYDVKM. This CDR3 contains 13 residues. The CDR3 sequence: CASSFPQTVGYTF. DNA of the CDR3: TGTGCCAGCAGTTTCCCGCAAACGGTTGGCTACACCTTC.